This note documents a single T cell receptor (beta chain) sequence. Its specificity is unknown. The sample originates from a study of post-analysis software for immune sequencing data. Prepared TCR beta cDNA libraries contained unique molecular identifiers. TCRdb independently ran MiXCR on the PCR reads; one entry per CDR3 protein. The top ten hold roughly 4.5% of the sample, which has fewer than 900,000 distinct CDR3 sequences, roughly 50% seen once. The CDR3 runs 15 residues. After removal of 5 bases from V and 5 bases from J, the junction contained 11 bases not matched to a gene. The germline V gene has CDR1 MNHNY and CDR2 SVGAGI (reference sequence). Notes on the study in general: Significantly decreased normalized Chao1 diversity was recorded for multiple sclerosis patients relative to controls. When patients were compared with controls, 5 or 6 TRBV segments were more frequent, TRBV5-6, TRBV5-1 and TRBV20-1 among them.

The chain is built from TRBV6-6 and TRBJ2-7; 8 nucleotides match TRBD1. This clonotype originated in a girl under 18 with multiple sclerosis. Source material: blood. CDR3 nucleotide sequence: TGTGCCAGCAGTCCCTGGACAGGGCTGAAGAACGAGCAGTACTTC. Protein product: CASSPWTGLKNEQYF.